This TCR beta chain was obtained from a study of siplizumab effects on memory and regulatory T cells (dated by TCRdb to the late 2010s). Turning to the overall study: The study looked at the effect of siplizumab, an anti-CD2 antibody, on alloreactive T-cell subsets in allogeneic mixed lymphocyte reactions made from human PBMCs. Points the paper makes about the study in general: Among mappable alloreactive CD4+ clones, an average Treg-derived fraction of almost 70% was observed with siplizumab, compared with roughly 27% in control reactions. Roughly 75-97% of proliferating CD4+ or CD8+ clones could not be assigned a naive or memory phenotype. Because sequences at frequencies below about 10^-5 were poorly captured, only a minor fraction of alloreactive clones could be mapped back to unstimulated subsets. The cumulative frequency of alloreactive sequences traceable to unstimulated CD4+ memory T cells was significantly reduced by siplizumab. Whether proliferating Tregs from siplizumab cultures were suppressive was not functionally confirmed. Greater diversity appeared to be present in unstimulated naive T cells than in memory T cells, and a substantial contribution to the alloresponse seemed to be made by naive cells.

Details on this clone: Its specific antigen is unknown. No base-level quality is on record; no much larger clone is a single base apart.

Additional sequencing covered unstimulated subsets from three donor pairs, namely CD8+ effector memory, CD4+ naive, CD8+ TEMRA, CD4+ memory and CD8+ naive. Sorted unstimulated T cells and proliferating T cells recovered from mixed lymphocyte reactions were subjected to TCRbeta CDR3 sequencing. Fresh whole blood from roughly nine HLA-typed healthy donors was used as the source from which PBMCs were isolated. Libraries were made using the immunoSEQ multiplex PCR assay. The deep sequencing platform assayed some 98,000 TCR templates per sample. Genomic DNA extracted from sorted T cells was the material used for TCRbeta CDR3 sequencing. The paper's data handling went like this. The R programming language was used for the clonal analysis of the TCRbeta CDR3 data. Comparing unstimulated samples against CFSE-low samples taken after the reaction was how alloreactive CD4+ and CD8+ clones were defined. By matching sequences to the repertoires of sorted unstimulated Treg and non-Treg cells, each alloreactive CD4+ clone was assigned a regulatory or non-regulatory origin. This immuneACCESS table, as held by TCRdb, lists in-frame sequences with V and J called but not all clones. Of the missing ones, under half trace to an unresolved V gene in checked studies; the others have no known cause. The V and J calls and the clone size are those of that table, but D and trimming were determined from the DNA. Within this sample are roughly 50,000 clones, with less than 90% of them counted one time only. The ten largest account for roughly 0.37% of the sample.

Reading the germline V gene (reference sequence) gives CDR1 SGHNT and CDR2 YYREEE. Trimming takes 3 bases off V and 1 base off J; junction bases not matched to a gene: 11. The CDR3 measures 19 amino acids from cysteine to phenylalanine. Only the CDR3 DNA is retained, 57 bases long and in frame from the first base. Here the chain combines TRBV5-4 and TRBJ1-6, with 9 central nucleotides matching TRBD1. This receptor was obtained from a human donor in good health. The sequenced material came from naive CD8+ T cells sorted from blood. Per the publication, the cell subset or site label means: unstimulated naive T cells. The CDR3 in this case is CASSWSTGGVESYNSPLHF. The nucleotides read TGTGCCAGCAGCTGGAGCACAGGGGGCGTTGAGTCCTATAATTCACCCCTCCACTTT.